One and the same sample provided the 13 T cell receptor beta chains below, sequenced in a study of a mutant IDH1 vaccine in newly diagnosed glioma listed by TCRdb under 2021. No antigen is known for these receptors. Library method: the immunoSEQ multiplex PCR assay. TCRdb stores this immuneACCESS table with in-frame sequences only. Part of the clones is absent; in the studies checked, under half of the shortfall reflects unresolved V genes, and no reason is known for the rest. Counted in this sample were tens of thousands of clones; 74% of them appeared once. Clones ranked in the top ten supply over 4% of the sample. This specimen's time point label, interpreted: week 35, safety follow-up. Each vaccine dose was 300 ug of a 20-mer mutant IDH1 peptide in Montanide, given subcutaneously with topical imiquimod. Material: PBMCs, obtained from a glioma patient whose treatment included an IDH1 peptide vaccine. The receptors come from a man aged 50 to 60 with glioma.

The rearrangement joins TRBV7-2 to TRBJ2-2; D might be TRBD1 (6 bases). The CDR3 loop spans 16 amino acids. The germline V and J ends were trimmed by 5 bases and 0 bases, with 13 bases remaining between them. The germline CDR1 and CDR2 sequences are SGHTA and FQGNSA. The DNA for the CDR3 is TGTGCCAGCAGCCCGAGACAGGCGGCGAACACCGGGGAGCTGTTTTTT. This gives the protein CASSPRQAANTGELFF.

Points on this clone: The sample has other DNA sequences that encode this CDR3 too. This chain links TRBV5-1 with TRBJ1-1, with D possibly TRBD1 on 5 matching bases. V lost 4 bases to trimming and J lost 2 bases, with 12 bases between them. CDR3 length equals 14 residues. Looked up from germline, CDR1 is SGHRS and CDR2 is YFSETQ. Here the CDR3 reads CASSLWGGNTEAFF. DNA for the CDR3: TGCGCCAGCAGCCTCTGGGGCGGCAACACTGAAGCTTTCTTT.

This clone was observed a handful of times. The chain combines TRBV11-2 with TRBJ1-2, with 7 bases fitting TRBD1. After removal of 3 bases from V and 3 bases from J, the junction contained 7 bases not matched to a gene. The CDR3 covers 15 residues. Germline assignment: CDR1 SGHAT and CDR2 FQNNGV. As DNA, the CDR3 is TGTGCCAGCAGCTTCCACCGGGACAGTGACTATGGCTACACCTTC. Its translation is CASSFHRDSDYGYTF. Full variable domain (outside the CDR3, taken from reference TRBV11-2 and TRBJ1-2): EAGVAQSPRYKIIEKRQSVAFWCNPISGHATLYWYQQILGQGPKLLIQFQNNGVVDDSQLPKDRFSAERLKGVDSTLKIQPAKLEDSAVYLCASSFHRDSDYGYTFGSGTRLTVV.

The DNA for the CDR3 is TGTGCCAGCAGTTTAGTGGAAAATCAGCCCCAGCATTTT. Translation gives CASSLVENQPQHF. J is TRBJ1-5 and V is TRBV27; D is unresolved. Germline V gives CDR1 MNHEY, CDR2 SMNVEV (reference sequence). V was trimmed by 2 bases and J by 4 bases, leaving 6 bases between them. This CDR3 comprises 13 residues.

The chain uses TRBV5-4 and TRBJ2-4; D perhaps matches TRBD2 (6 bases). This CDR3 has 15 residues. CDR1 SGHNT and CDR2 YYREEE come from the germline V gene (reference sequence). V lost 6 bases and J lost 7, with 20 bases in between. This CDR3 is CASTPGGSPSNIQYF. In nucleotides, the CDR3 is TGTGCCAGCACCCCCGGGGGTTCTCCCTCCAACATTCAGTACTTC.

The J gene is TRBJ1-2, the V gene TRBV6-4; D remains unclear. Trimming took 0 bases from V and 4 from J, leaving 9 bases between them. Germline V gives CDR1 MRHNA, CDR2 SNTAGT. This CDR3 comprises 14 residues. The DNA of the CDR3 is TGTGCCAGCAGTGACTCAGGAGGACGCTATGGCTACACCTTC. This codes for CASSDSGGRYGYTF.

The genes are TRBV15 and TRBJ2-7; 11 bases are a match to TRBD1. Germline V gene sequence: CDR1 LNHNV, CDR2 YYDKDF (reference sequence). V was clipped by 5 bases and J by 5 bases; unmatched bases: 8. This CDR3 region has 15 residues. Written as DNA, the CDR3 is TGTGCCACCAGCCATCGGACAGGGGGCTTCGACGAGCAGTACTTC. Translation: CATSHRTGGFDEQYF. Full variable domain (outside the CDR3, taken from reference TRBV15 and TRBJ2-7): DAMVIQNPRYQVTQFGKPVTLSCSQTLNHNVMYWYQQKSSQAPKLLFHYYDKDFNNEADTPDNFQSRRPNTSFCFLDIRSPGLGDTAMYLCATSHRTGGFDEQYFGPGTRLTVT.

This chain links TRBV18 with TRBJ1-1, with 8 positions matching TRBD1. This CDR3 has 16 amino acids. Germline CDR1 is KGHSH and CDR2 is LQKENI. V shed 2 bases, J shed 10 bases, and the junction held 15 bases outside the gene matches. The CDR3 protein is CASSPFWDRLPQGAFF. The CDR3, as DNA: TGTGCCAGCTCACCATTTTGGGACAGGCTCCCTCAGGGAGCTTTCTTT.

This clone was observed a few times. The chain recombines TRBV11-2 with TRBJ1-1; D is uncertain. Germline loops: CDR1 SGHAT, CDR2 FQNNGV. Deletions cut 5 bases from V and 5 bases from J, with 12 bases between. The CDR3 has 13 residues. CDR3 sequence: CASSQGLRTEAFF. CDR3 nucleotides: TGTGCCAGCAGCCAAGGTCTGCGAACTGAAGCTTTCTTT.

By proportion, this clone is medium-sized. The rearrangement joins TRBV7-9 to TRBJ1-2; D uncertain. V lost 4 bases and J 2 bases, leaving 8 bases between the germline ends. This CDR3 has 13 residues. CDR1 is SEHNR and CDR2 is FQNEAQ in the germline V gene (reference sequence). This CDR3 reads CASSSGRNYGYTF. The CDR3 nucleotides read TGTGCCAGCAGCTCCGGACGGAACTATGGCTACACCTTC.

The rearrangement uses TRBV6-5 and TRBJ2-7; D is unresolved. V lost 4 bases to trimming and J lost 2 bases, with 15 bases between them. The germline gives CDR1 MNHEY, CDR2 SVGAGI. The length of the CDR3 is 15 residues. The CDR3, as DNA: TGTGCCAGCAGTTCAACCCTGACCTTTACCTACGAGCAGTACTTC. Translation gives CASSSTLTFTYEQYF.

The chain has TRBV6-5 and TRBJ1-1; D perhaps matches TRBD1 (5 bases). Trimming removed 6 bases from V and 7 bases from J, with 9 bases in between. This CDR3 is built from 11 residues. Germline V CDR1 and CDR2: MNHEY, SVGAGI. The CDR3 loop is CASRDGGEAFF. The CDR3 bases are TGTGCCAGCAGAGATGGGGGTGAAGCTTTCTTT.

This clone appeared a single time. The chain uses TRBV5-1 and TRBJ1-4; 9 bases are a match to TRBD1. The junction had 12 bases not matched to a gene; V was cut back by 4 bases and J by 8 bases. CDR1 SGHRS and CDR2 YFSETQ come from the germline V gene. The CDR3 covers 16 residues. The CDR3 DNA follows: TGCGCCAGCAGCGCCGGGACAGGGTTGGAAGACGAAAAACTGTTTTTT. Translation: CASSAGTGLEDEKLFF.